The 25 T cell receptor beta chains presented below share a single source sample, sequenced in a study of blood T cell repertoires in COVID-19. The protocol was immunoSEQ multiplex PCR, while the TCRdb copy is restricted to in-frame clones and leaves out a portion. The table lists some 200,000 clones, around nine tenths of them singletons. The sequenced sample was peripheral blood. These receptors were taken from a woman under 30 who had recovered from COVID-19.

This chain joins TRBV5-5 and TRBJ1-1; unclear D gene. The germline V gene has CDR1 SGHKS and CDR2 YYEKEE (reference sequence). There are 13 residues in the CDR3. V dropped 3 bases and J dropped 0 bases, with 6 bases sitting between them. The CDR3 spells CASSSDMNTEAFF. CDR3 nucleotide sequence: TGTGCCAGCAGCTCCGACATGAACACTGAAGCTTTCTTT.

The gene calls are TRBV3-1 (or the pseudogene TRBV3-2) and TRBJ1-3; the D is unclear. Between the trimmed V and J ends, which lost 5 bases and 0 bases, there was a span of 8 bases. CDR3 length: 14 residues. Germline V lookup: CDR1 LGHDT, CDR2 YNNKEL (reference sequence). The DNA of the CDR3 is TGTGCCAGCAGCAAACGGGGCTCTGGAAACACCATATATTTT. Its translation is CASSKRGSGNTIYF.

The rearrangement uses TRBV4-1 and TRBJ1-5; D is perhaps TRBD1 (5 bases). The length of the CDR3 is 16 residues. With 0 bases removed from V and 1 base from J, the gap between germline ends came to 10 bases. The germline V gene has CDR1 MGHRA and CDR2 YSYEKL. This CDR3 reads CASSQDWGGSNQPQHF. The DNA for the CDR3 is TGCGCCAGCAGCCAAGATTGGGGGGGGAGCAATCAGCCCCAGCATTTT.

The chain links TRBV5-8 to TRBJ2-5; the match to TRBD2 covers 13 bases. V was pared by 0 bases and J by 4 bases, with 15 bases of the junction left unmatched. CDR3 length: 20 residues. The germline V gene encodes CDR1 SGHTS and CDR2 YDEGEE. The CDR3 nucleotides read TGTGCCAGCAGCTTGGCCAGGGGGGCGACTAGCGGGAGGATCGGAGAGACCCAGTACTTC. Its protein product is CASSLARGATSGRIGETQYF.

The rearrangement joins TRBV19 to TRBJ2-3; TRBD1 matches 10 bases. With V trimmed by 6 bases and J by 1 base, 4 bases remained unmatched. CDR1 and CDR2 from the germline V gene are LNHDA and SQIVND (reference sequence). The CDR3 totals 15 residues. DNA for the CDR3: TGTGCCAGTAGGATGGGACAGGGGCGCACAGATACGCAGTATTTT. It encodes CASRMGQGRTDTQYF.

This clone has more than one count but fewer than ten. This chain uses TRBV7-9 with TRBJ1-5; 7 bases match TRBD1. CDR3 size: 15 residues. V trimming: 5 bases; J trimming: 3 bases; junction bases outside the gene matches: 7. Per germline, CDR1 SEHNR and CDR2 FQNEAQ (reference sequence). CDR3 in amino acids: CASSAMGQSNQPQHF. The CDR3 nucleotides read TGTGCCAGCAGCGCTATGGGACAGTCCAATCAGCCCCAGCATTTT.

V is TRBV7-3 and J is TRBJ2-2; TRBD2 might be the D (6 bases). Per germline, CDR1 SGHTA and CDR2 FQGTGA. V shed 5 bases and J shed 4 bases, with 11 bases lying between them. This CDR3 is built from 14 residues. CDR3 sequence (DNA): TGTGCCAGCAGCCCTCTAGCGATCACCGGGGAGCTGTTTTTT. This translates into CASSPLAITGELFF.

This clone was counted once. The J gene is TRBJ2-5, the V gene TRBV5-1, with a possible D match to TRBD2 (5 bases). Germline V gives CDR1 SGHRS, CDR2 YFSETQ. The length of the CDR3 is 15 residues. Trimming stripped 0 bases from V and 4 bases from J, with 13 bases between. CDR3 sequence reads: CASSLEGGRGETQYF. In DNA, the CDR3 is TGCGCCAGCAGCTTGGAAGGTGGTCGGGGAGAGACCCAGTACTTC.

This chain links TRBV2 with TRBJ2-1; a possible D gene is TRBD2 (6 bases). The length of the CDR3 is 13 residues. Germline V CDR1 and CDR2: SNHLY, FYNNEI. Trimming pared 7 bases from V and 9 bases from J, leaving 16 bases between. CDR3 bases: TGTGCCAGCAAATCCGGGACTCTCGGTGAGCAGTTCTTC. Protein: CASKSGTLGEQFF.

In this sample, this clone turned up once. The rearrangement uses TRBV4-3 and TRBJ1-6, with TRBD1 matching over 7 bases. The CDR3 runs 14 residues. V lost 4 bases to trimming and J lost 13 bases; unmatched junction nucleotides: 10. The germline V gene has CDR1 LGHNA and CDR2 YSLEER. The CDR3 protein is CASSLGTVTRPLHF. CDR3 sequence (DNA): TGCGCCAGCAGCCTAGGGACAGTCACGAGGCCCCTCCACTTT.

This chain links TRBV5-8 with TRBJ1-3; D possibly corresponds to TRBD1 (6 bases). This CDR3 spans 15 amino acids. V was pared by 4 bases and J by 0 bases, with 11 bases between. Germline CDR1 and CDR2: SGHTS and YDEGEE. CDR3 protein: CASSRTVFSGNTIYF. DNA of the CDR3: TGTGCCAGCAGCCGGACAGTCTTCTCTGGAAACACCATATATTTT.

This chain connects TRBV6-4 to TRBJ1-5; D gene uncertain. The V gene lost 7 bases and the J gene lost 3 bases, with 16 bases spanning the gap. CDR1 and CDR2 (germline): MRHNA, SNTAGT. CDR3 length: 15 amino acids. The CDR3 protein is CASTPLMGNNQPQHF. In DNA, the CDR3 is TGTGCCAGCACCCCCCTGATGGGCAACAATCAGCCCCAGCATTTT.

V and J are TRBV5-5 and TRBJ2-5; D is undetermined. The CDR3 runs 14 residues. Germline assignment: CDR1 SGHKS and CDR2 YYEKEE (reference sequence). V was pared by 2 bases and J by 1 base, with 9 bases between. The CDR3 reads CASSFRHSQETQYF. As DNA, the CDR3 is TGTGCCAGCAGCTTTCGACACAGCCAAGAGACCCAGTACTTC. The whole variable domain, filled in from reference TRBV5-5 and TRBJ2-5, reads DAGVTQSPTHLIKTRGQQVTLRCSPISGHKSVSWYQQVLGQGPQFIFQYYEKEERGRGNFPDRFSARQFPNYSSELNVNALLLGDSALYLCASSFRHSQETQYFGPGTRLLVL.

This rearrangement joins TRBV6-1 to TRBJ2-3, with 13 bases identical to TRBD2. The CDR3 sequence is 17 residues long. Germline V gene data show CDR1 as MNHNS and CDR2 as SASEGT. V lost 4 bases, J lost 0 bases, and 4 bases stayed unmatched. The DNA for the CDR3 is TGTGCCAGCAGTGCCAGACTAGCGGGAGGTAGCACAGATACGCAGTATTTT. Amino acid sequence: CASSARLAGGSTDTQYF.

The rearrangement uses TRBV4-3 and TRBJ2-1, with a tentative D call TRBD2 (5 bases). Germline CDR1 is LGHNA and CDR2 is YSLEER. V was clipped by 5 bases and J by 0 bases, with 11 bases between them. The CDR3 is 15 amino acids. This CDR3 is CASSARALSYNEQFF. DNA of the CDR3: TGCGCCAGCAGCGCGAGGGCCCTCTCCTACAATGAGCAGTTCTTC.

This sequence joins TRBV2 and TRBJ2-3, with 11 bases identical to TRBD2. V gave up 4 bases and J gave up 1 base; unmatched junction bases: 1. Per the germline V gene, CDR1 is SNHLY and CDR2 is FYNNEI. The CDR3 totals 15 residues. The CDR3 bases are TGTGCCAGCAGTGTGACTAGCGGGGGCACAGATACGCAGTATTTT. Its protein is CASSVTSGGTDTQYF.

The CDR3 protein is CASSRTGPYEQYF. The CDR3 DNA sequence: TGTGCCAGCAGCCGGACAGGCCCTTACGAGCAGTACTTC. The V and J genes are TRBV6-5 and TRBJ2-7; 7 bases map to TRBD1. CDR3 length: 13 residues. Germline V gene lookup returns CDR1 MNHEY and CDR2 SVGAGI. Unmatched junction bases numbered 6, after V lost 6 bases and J lost 4 bases.

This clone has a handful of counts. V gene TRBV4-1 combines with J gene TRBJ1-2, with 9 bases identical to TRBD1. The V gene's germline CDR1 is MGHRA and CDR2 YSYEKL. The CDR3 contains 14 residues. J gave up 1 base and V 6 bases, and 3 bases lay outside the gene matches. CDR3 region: CASRRQGVNYGYTF. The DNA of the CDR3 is TGCGCCAGCAGGAGACAGGGGGTTAACTATGGCTACACCTTC.

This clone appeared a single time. The CDR3 reads CASSYDHSGSLVTDTQYF. CDR3 nucleotide sequence: TGTGCCAGCAGTTATGACCATAGCGGGAGCCTCGTCACAGATACGCAGTATTTT. V is TRBV6-2 or TRBV6-3 and J is TRBJ2-3, with 9 bases fitting TRBD2. The CDR3 loop spans 18 amino acids. V gave up 3 bases and J gave up 2 bases; unmatched junction bases: 12. The germline gives CDR1 MNHEY, CDR2 SVGEGT.

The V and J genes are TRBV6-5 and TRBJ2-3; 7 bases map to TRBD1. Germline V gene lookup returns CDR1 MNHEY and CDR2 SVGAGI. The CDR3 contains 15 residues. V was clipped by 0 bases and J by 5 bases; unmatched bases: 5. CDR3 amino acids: CASSYSIGGGDTQYF. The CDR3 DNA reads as TGTGCCAGCAGTTACTCGATAGGGGGCGGAGATACGCAGTATTTT.

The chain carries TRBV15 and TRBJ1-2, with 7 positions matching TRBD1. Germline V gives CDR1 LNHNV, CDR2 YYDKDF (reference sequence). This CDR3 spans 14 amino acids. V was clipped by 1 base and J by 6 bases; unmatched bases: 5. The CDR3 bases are TGTGCCACCAGCAGAGTCCAGGGGGGAGATGGCTACACCTTC. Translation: CATSRVQGGDGYTF.

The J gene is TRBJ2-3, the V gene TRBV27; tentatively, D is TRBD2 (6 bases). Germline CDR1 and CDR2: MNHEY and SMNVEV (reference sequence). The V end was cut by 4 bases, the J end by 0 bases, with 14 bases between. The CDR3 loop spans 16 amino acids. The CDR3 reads CASSWARGKSTDTQYF. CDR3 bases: TGTGCCAGCAGTTGGGCGCGGGGTAAGAGCACAGATACGCAGTATTTT.

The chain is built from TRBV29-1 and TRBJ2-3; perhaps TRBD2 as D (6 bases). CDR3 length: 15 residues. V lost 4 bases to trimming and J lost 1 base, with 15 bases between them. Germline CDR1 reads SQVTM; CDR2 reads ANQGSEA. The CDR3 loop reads CSVAGTLTRTDTQYF. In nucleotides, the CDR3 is TGCAGCGTTGCTGGGACTCTGACTCGCACAGATACGCAGTATTTT.

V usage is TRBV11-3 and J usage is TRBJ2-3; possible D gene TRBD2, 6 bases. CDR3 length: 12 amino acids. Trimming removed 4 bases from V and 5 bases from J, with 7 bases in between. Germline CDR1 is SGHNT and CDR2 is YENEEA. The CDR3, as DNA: TGTGCCAGCAGCTGGCGGGGAGATACGCAGTATTTT. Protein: CASSWRGDTQYF.

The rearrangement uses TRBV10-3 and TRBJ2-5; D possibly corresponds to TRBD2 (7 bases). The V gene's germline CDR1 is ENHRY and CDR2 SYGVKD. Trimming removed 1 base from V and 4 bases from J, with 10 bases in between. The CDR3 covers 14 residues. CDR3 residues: CAISEWGGVETQYF. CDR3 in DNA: TGTGCCATCAGTGAGTGGGGGGGCGTAGAGACCCAGTACTTC.